This T cell receptor beta chain comes out of a study of CD8 T cells in ankylosing spondylitis. Study-wide results and limits: One TCR beta motif, made up of roughly 8 highly homologous variants, appeared characteristic of ankylosing spondylitis blood. CD8+ cells made up the disease-linked clones, which were relatively rare in peripheral blood. In ankylosing spondylitis patients, matched synovial fluid reportedly showed significant enrichment of disease-linked clones. Some of these motif variants have turned up before, in reports on reactive arthritis synovial fluid and blood.

This clonotype occurred a few times. Its antigen is as yet unknown. V was trimmed by 5 bases and J by 3 bases, leaving 11 bases between them. This CDR3 contains 15 residues. The germline gives CDR1 SGHTA, CDR2 FQGNSA. Libraries of TCR beta came from quantitative 5'-RACE with molecular barcodes. TCRdb called the 5' RACE reads again in MiXCR, with one record for every CDR3 protein. The table includes a few hundred thousand distinct CDR3 sequences, about 20% detected once. The sequenced sample consisted of blood, either unsorted or a sorted T cell fraction (not recorded which). The source of this sequence is a male donor with ankylosing spondylitis. The J gene is TRBJ2-6, the V gene TRBV7-2; D not resolved. CDR3: CASSDKNHGANVLTF. The CDR3 DNA sequence: TGTGCCAGCAGCGACAAGAATCATGGGGCCAACGTCCTGACTTTC.